Following are 5 T cell receptor beta chains from one sample sequenced in a study of blood T cell repertoires in COVID-19. Here immunoSEQ multiplex PCR was the method, and the copy in TCRdb shows in-frame clones only, minus some. The data hold fewer than 350,000 clones, with 90% observed a single time. Sequencing used PBMCs or T cells enriched from blood (not recorded which). The origin of the receptors is a young woman with acute COVID-19.

V gene TRBV27 combines with J gene TRBJ2-1; 14 bases are shared with TRBD2. Germline V gene sequence: CDR1 MNHEY, CDR2 SMNVEV (reference sequence). The CDR3 runs to 16 residues. With V trimmed by 9 bases and J by 7 bases, 11 bases remained unmatched. The CDR3: CARLTVTSGRVNEQFF. For the CDR3, the DNA is TGTGCCAGGCTGACCGTGACTAGCGGGAGGGTTAATGAGCAGTTCTTC.

The chain carries TRBV20-1 and TRBJ2-3; 7 bases agree with TRBD2. The CDR3 loop spans 13 amino acids. CDR1 is DFQATT and CDR2 is SNEGSKA in the germline V gene (reference sequence). V lost 3 bases to trimming and J lost 7 bases; unmatched junction nucleotides: 7. The CDR3 nucleotides read TGCAGTGCTAGTCAGCGGGGTTTAAATACGCAGTATTTT. The encoded protein is CSASQRGLNTQYF.

This clone was counted ten times or more. The genes are TRBV9 and TRBJ2-2, with 11 bases matching TRBD1. Germline CDR1 SGDLS, CDR2 YYNGEE. The CDR3 is 15 amino acids. The V and J ends lost 2 bases and 5 bases, in that order; junction bases with no gene match: 2. CDR3 bases: TGTGCCAGCAGCGTGGGACAGGGGGTAACCGGGGAGCTGTTTTTT. Encoded protein: CASSVGQGVTGELFF.

This clone was found a few times. This CDR3 reads CASSMGHGPEGTQYF. In nucleotides, the CDR3 is TGTGCCAGTAGTATGGGTCACGGTCCTGAGGGGACCCAGTACTTC. The rearrangement joins TRBV19 to TRBJ2-5; maybe TRBD2 (5 bases). In germline, CDR1 is LNHDA, CDR2 SQIVND (reference sequence). The CDR3 loop spans 15 amino acids. The V and J ends lost 3 bases and 7 bases respectively, with 18 bases between them.

The rearrangement links TRBV6-2 or TRBV6-3 to TRBJ2-2, with TRBD2 identical over 9 bases. V trimming: 5 bases; J trimming: 1 base; junction bases outside the gene matches: 5. Germline CDR1 MNHEY, CDR2 SVGEGT. The CDR3 runs 16 residues. CDR3 amino acids: CASSPSSGVNTGELFF. As DNA, the CDR3 is TGTGCCAGCAGTCCATCTAGCGGGGTGAACACCGGGGAGCTGTTTTTT.